The rows below give T cell receptor beta chains drawn from one sample of a study of T cell responses to AZD1222 COVID-19 vaccine. Measured with immunoSEQ multiplex PCR; TCRdb has only the in-frame clones, and not every one. The sample shows 100,000 to 150,000 clones, 90% of them seen only once. Sequencing used peripheral blood, obtained on day 0 of AZD1222 vaccination. These receptors came from an adult in good health. Each CDR3 is given with its conserved first and last residue. Each record gives: V gene, D gene, J gene, clone size, CDR3 DNA, CDR3 protein. The D gene is left open where the match is weak. Clone size is given for some rows only: seen once, a few or many times, or a class if the clone is expanded.

V: TRBV28
D: TRBD2
J: TRBJ2-1
size: .
DNA: TGTGCCAGCAGTAGGAGCGGGAGGGTTGTTGAGCAGTTCTTC
CDR3: CASSRSGRVVEQFF

V: TRBV2
D: .
J: TRBJ2-3
size: .
DNA: TGTGCCAGCAGTGCACAGGGCTTATTCACAGATACGCAGTATTTT
CDR3: CASSAQGLFTDTQYF

V: TRBV27
D: .
J: TRBJ2-2
size: .
DNA: TGTGCCAGCAGCCCCTTGGGGAACGGGGAGCTGTTTTTT
CDR3: CASSPLGNGELFF

V: TRBV30
D: .
J: TRBJ1-3
size: .
DNA: TGTGCCTGGAGTGTGGTCCGAGGCCCTGGAAACACCATATATTTT
CDR3: CAWSVVRGPGNTIYF

V: TRBV7-9
D: .
J: TRBJ1-1
size: .
DNA: TGTGCCAGCAGCTTAGATGGTAGCAGAAGTTGGGACACTGAAGCTTTCTTT
CDR3: CASSLDGSRSWDTEAFF

V: TRBV11-3
D: TRBD2
J: TRBJ2-3
size: .
DNA: TGTGCCAGCAGCGACGGACTGGGACTAGCAGGCACAGATACGCAGTATTTT
CDR3: CASSDGLGLAGTDTQYF

V: TRBV5-4
D: .
J: TRBJ2-3
size: .
DNA: TGTGCCAGCAGCTTGTTGTCCCTGGCAGATACGCAGTATTTT
CDR3: CASSLLSLADTQYF

V: TRBV15
D: TRBD1
J: TRBJ1-6
size: .
DNA: TGTGCCACCAGCAGCCCGGGACAGTACTCACCCCTCCACTTT
CDR3: CATSSPGQYSPLHF

V: TRBV7-9
D: .
J: TRBJ1-4
size: .
DNA: TGTGCCAGCAGCACTTCAGGGGACCAAGAAAAACTGTTTTTT
CDR3: CASSTSGDQEKLFF

V: TRBV5-1
D: TRBD2
J: TRBJ2-1
size: .
DNA: TGCGCCAGCAGCTTGGCGGGACTAGCGGGACTAAACAATGAGCAGTTCTTC
CDR3: CASSLAGLAGLNNEQFF

V: TRBV19
D: .
J: TRBJ1-2
size: once
DNA: TGTGCCAGTAGCAGGTCGGGGAGCTATGGCTACACCTTC
CDR3: CASSRSGSYGYTF

V: TRBV6-5
D: .
J: TRBJ1-1
size: .
DNA: TGTGCCAGCAGTCCAATAACTGAAGCTTTCTTT
CDR3: CASSPITEAFF

V: TRBV6-2/TRBV6-3
D: TRBD2
J: TRBJ2-1
size: few
DNA: TGTGCCAGCAGCCCTTTACTAGCGGGAGGTACCAATGAGCAGTTCTTC
CDR3: CASSPLLAGGTNEQFF

V: TRBV27
D: TRBD2
J: TRBJ2-7
size: .
DNA: TGTGCCAGCAGGAGCGGGAGTAGCTCCTACGAGCAGTACTTC
CDR3: CASRSGSSSYEQYF

V: TRBV6-1
D: .
J: TRBJ2-7
size: .
DNA: TGTGCCAGCAGTGAAGCCGCGGGGTCCTACGAGCAGTACTTC
CDR3: CASSEAAGSYEQYF

V: TRBV5-1
D: .
J: TRBJ2-3
size: .
DNA: TGCGCCAGCAGCTGGGAAGGGCGGCCCACAGATACGCAGTATTTT
CDR3: CASSWEGRPTDTQYF

V: TRBV19
D: .
J: TRBJ2-2
size: .
DNA: TGTGCCAGTAGTACCCCACCCGGACTAACCCGAAAAACCGGGGAGCTGTTTTTT
CDR3: CASSTPPGLTRKTGELFF

V: TRBV7-2
D: .
J: TRBJ1-1
size: .
DNA: TGTGCCAGCAGCTTAGGGGTGGGGGGTGAAGCTTTCTTT
CDR3: CASSLGVGGEAFF